The 27 T cell receptor beta chains below all came from one sample that was sequenced in a study of blood T cell repertoires in COVID-19. The assay was immunoSEQ multiplex PCR, and TCRdb's table has in-frame clones only and misses some. Among about 130,000 clones, 80% to 85% were seen once, and the ten largest hold approximately 12%. The sequenced material came from peripheral blood. Receptors were obtained from a woman under 40 who had recovered from COVID-19.

The chain has TRBV28 and TRBJ2-1; 9 bases agree with TRBD1. The CDR3 spans 14 residues. After removal of 5 bases from V and 7 bases from J, the junction contained 6 bases not matched to a gene. Germline V gene sequence: CDR1 MDHEN, CDR2 SYDVKM. The CDR3 coding sequence is TGTGCCAGCAGTACAGGGGGCGTGGGTAATGAGCAGTTCTTC. This gives the protein CASSTGGVGNEQFF.

The chain uses TRBV5-8 and TRBJ1-3; no firm D call. The germline V gene encodes CDR1 SGHTS and CDR2 YDEGEE. This CDR3 spans 16 amino acids. V was shortened by 0 bases and J by 0 bases, with 10 bases between the two germline ends. The CDR3 sequence: CASSLGSVYSGNTIYF. CDR3 nucleotide sequence: TGTGCCAGCAGCTTGGGCAGCGTCTACTCTGGAAACACCATATATTTT. The full variable domain, with the rest looked up from reference TRBV5-8 and TRBJ1-3, is EAGVTQSPTHLIKTRGQQATLRCSPISGHTSVYWYQQALGLGLQFLLWYDEGEERNRGNFPPRFSGRQFPNYSSELNVNALELEDSALYLCASSLGSVYSGNTIYFGEGSWLTVV.

This chain joins TRBV9 and TRBJ2-6; 9 bases line up with TRBD1. The germline CDR1 and CDR2 sequences are SGDLS and YYNGEE. The CDR3 length is 18 residues. V lost 2 bases to trimming and J lost 0 bases; unmatched junction nucleotides: 6. The CDR3: CASSVRDRESSGANVLTF. The CDR3 DNA is TGTGCCAGCAGCGTCCGGGACAGGGAAAGCTCTGGGGCCAACGTCCTGACTTTC.

CDR3 DNA: TGTGCCAGCAGCCTCCGTCCTACAGGACCTGGAAACACCATATATTTT. Protein product: CASSLRPTGPGNTIYF. This chain uses TRBV3-1 (or the pseudogene TRBV3-2) with TRBJ1-3; TRBD1 might be the D (5 bases). V lost 4 bases and J 2 bases, leaving 15 bases between the germline ends. Germline lookup yields CDR1 LGHDT and CDR2 YNNKEL (reference sequence). The CDR3 has 16 residues.

The chain combines TRBV28 with TRBJ2-2; TRBD2 matches at 9 bases. The CDR3 is made up of 15 amino acids. V trimming: 8 bases; J trimming: 6 bases; junction bases outside the gene matches: 10. Germline V CDR1 and CDR2: MDHEN, SYDVKM. The CDR3 sequence: CASRIAGETPGELFF. DNA for the CDR3: TGTGCCAGCCGCATAGCGGGAGAAACTCCCGGGGAGCTGTTTTTT.

The chain joins TRBV11-2 to TRBJ1-1; 8 bases are a match to TRBD1. V was clipped by 2 bases and J by 1 base; unmatched bases: 9. Per germline, CDR1 SGHAT and CDR2 FQNNGV. The CDR3 extends over 17 amino acids. The CDR3 spells CASSLLGQGRANTEAFF. The DNA of the CDR3 is TGTGCCAGCAGCTTATTAGGACAGGGAAGGGCGAACACTGAAGCTTTCTTT.

The chain recombines TRBV2 with TRBJ1-2; D gene unclear. V shed 4 bases and J shed 2 bases, with 8 bases lying between them. The CDR3 totals 13 residues. CDR1 SNHLY and CDR2 FYNNEI come from the germline V gene. As DNA, the CDR3 is TGTGCCAGCAGTGTTCCCGGGAACTATGGCTACACCTTC. Its protein is CASSVPGNYGYTF.

This chain joins TRBV29-1 and TRBJ2-3; D is possibly TRBD1 (6 bases). V lost 6 bases, J lost 4 bases, and 20 bases lay in between. This CDR3 contains 15 residues. Per germline, CDR1 SQVTM and CDR2 ANQGSEA. The CDR3 protein is CSVVISGVSADTQYF. The CDR3 DNA follows: TGCAGCGTCGTCATCTCAGGGGTTTCGGCAGATACGCAGTATTTT.

There are a few counts of this clone. This chain links TRBV4-1 with TRBJ1-1; D perhaps matches TRBD1 (5 bases). The CDR3 totals 19 residues. Trimming removed 0 bases from V and 4 bases from J, with 24 bases in between. Germline V gene lookup returns CDR1 MGHRA and CDR2 YSYEKL. The CDR3 nucleotides read TGCGCCAGCAGCCAAGAAGGTGGGGAGTCTATCTTGGGGGGCACTGAAGCTTTCTTT. Amino acid sequence: CASSQEGGESILGGTEAFF.

The chain joins TRBV27 to TRBJ1-6; 7 nucleotides line up with TRBD1. After removal of 6 bases from V and 7 bases from J, the junction contained 9 bases not matched to a gene. The CDR3 length is 15 residues. In germline, CDR1 is MNHEY, CDR2 SMNVEV (reference sequence). As DNA, the CDR3 is TGTGCCAGCAGCTTTCATCGGGACAGAAATTCACCCCTCCACTTT. As protein: CASSFHRDRNSPLHF.

CDR3 sequence (DNA): TGTGCCAGCTCCCGACCTAACCCGGGACTAGCCGTGGGCAATGAGCAGTTCTTC. Its translation is CASSRPNPGLAVGNEQFF. The genes are TRBV18 and TRBJ2-1; 9 nucleotides match TRBD2. V trimming: 6 bases; J trimming: 6 bases; junction bases outside the gene matches: 18. The germline V gene encodes CDR1 KGHSH and CDR2 LQKENI. This CDR3 has 18 residues.

The genes are TRBV5-4 and TRBJ1-1, with 9 bases aligning to TRBD1. Germline V gives CDR1 SGHNT, CDR2 YYREEE (reference sequence). The CDR3 totals 16 residues. With V trimmed by 5 bases and J by 3 bases, 11 bases remained unmatched. CDR3 sequence: CASRATGGLGDTEAFF. The DNA of the CDR3 is TGTGCCAGCAGGGCTACAGGGGGCTTAGGCGACACTGAAGCTTTCTTT.

J is TRBJ2-1 and V is TRBV4-1; 10 nucleotides match TRBD2. The CDR3 covers 15 residues. Germline trimming cut 5 bases from V and 4 bases from J; bases unmatched to any gene: 5. Germline CDR1 and CDR2: MGHRA and YSYEKL. In DNA form, the CDR3 reads TGCGCCAGCAGCTCCCTAGCGGGAGTTTACAATGAGCAGTTCTTC. Its protein product is CASSSLAGVYNEQFF.

This sequence joins TRBV2 and TRBJ1-6; D is possibly TRBD1 (5 bases). Trimming stripped 5 bases from V and 6 bases from J, with 32 bases between. CDR3 length: 21 amino acids. Germline values: CDR1 SNHLY, CDR2 FYNNEI. This CDR3 reads CASSPSLLGTPREHINSPLHF. The CDR3 nucleotides are TGTGCCAGCAGTCCCTCTCTCCTGGGGACCCCGCGGGAACACATTAATTCACCCCTCCACTTT.

The chain uses TRBV7-3 and TRBJ2-1, with 9 bases fitting TRBD2. After removal of 5 bases from V and 4 bases from J, the junction contained 6 bases not matched to a gene. The CDR3 sequence is 15 residues long. The germline CDR1 and CDR2 sequences are SGHTA and FQGTGA. CDR3: CASSITREGYNEQFF. CDR3 nucleotide sequence: TGTGCCAGCAGCATCACGCGGGAGGGGTACAATGAGCAGTTCTTC.

This clone was recorded only once. Different DNA sequences within this sample yield the same CDR3. The chain uses TRBV6-5 and TRBJ2-5, with D perhaps matching TRBD1 (6 bases). The germline CDR1 and CDR2 sequences are MNHEY and SVGAGI. Trimming took 1 base from V and 2 from J, leaving 14 bases between them. This CDR3 spans 16 amino acids. The CDR3 sequence: CASSYFLAGAQETQYF. CDR3 nucleotide sequence: TGTGCCAGCAGTTACTTCCTGGCAGGGGCTCAAGAGACCCAGTACTTC.

The chain joins TRBV12-3 or TRBV12-4 to TRBJ1-4; D remains unclear. This CDR3 is 13 amino acids long. The V end lost 5 bases, the J end lost 4 bases, and 8 bases lay between the germline ends. CDR3 region: CASSLRFNEKLFF. The CDR3 nucleotides are TGTGCCAGCAGTCTGAGATTTAATGAAAAACTGTTTTTT.

The V and J genes are TRBV9 and TRBJ1-1, with D tentatively TRBD1 (5 bases). CDR1 SGDLS and CDR2 YYNGEE come from the germline V gene. V was cut by 3 bases and J by 3 bases, with 15 bases left in between. The CDR3 length is 15 residues. The CDR3 is CASSGPRAGYTEAFF. In nucleotides, the CDR3 is TGTGCCAGCAGCGGGCCCAGGGCCGGGTACACTGAAGCTTTCTTT.

The V call is TRBV6-5, the J call TRBJ1-5; weak D call: TRBD1 (5 bases). V gave up 5 bases and J gave up 6 bases, with 14 bases separating them. The CDR3 totals 14 residues. Germline V gene sequence: CDR1 MNHEY, CDR2 SVGAGI. This CDR3 reads CASSRRGLTQPQHF. CDR3 in DNA: TGTGCCAGCAGTCGTAGGGGTCTCACTCAGCCCCAGCATTTT.

The chain is built from TRBV29-1 and TRBJ1-2; perhaps TRBD1 as D (6 bases). Trimming pared 4 bases from V and 6 bases from J, leaving 9 bases between. This CDR3 comprises 11 residues. CDR1 SQVTM and CDR2 ANQGSEA come from the germline V gene. The CDR3 sequence: CSVVTGNGYTF. Written as DNA, the CDR3 is TGCAGCGTTGTAACAGGGAATGGCTACACCTTC.

J is TRBJ1-1 and V is TRBV6-5; 8 bases match TRBD1. This CDR3 region has 15 residues. Germline trimming cut 5 bases from V and 0 bases from J; bases unmatched to any gene: 5. CDR1 is MNHEY and CDR2 is SVGAGI in the germline V gene. The CDR3 region has the DNA TGTGCCAGCAGTCCAGGACAGGGTTTGAACACTGAAGCTTTCTTT. Amino acid sequence: CASSPGQGLNTEAFF.

The chain has TRBV6-1 and TRBJ2-2; 7 nucleotides match TRBD2. The germline V gene has CDR1 MNHNS and CDR2 SASEGT. The CDR3 runs to 19 residues. The J segment lost 5 bases and the V segment lost 2 bases, leaving 17 bases of the junction unmatched. The CDR3 region has the DNA TGTGCCAGCAGTGAAAGCGTCCTAAGCGGGGTCAGAGAAACCGGGGAGCTGTTTTTT. Translation: CASSESVLSGVRETGELFF.

A single count supports this clone. The chain has TRBV9 and TRBJ2-1; TRBD2 is a possible D gene (6 bases). The CDR3 extends over 13 amino acids. The V gene lost 4 bases and the J gene lost 4 bases, with 9 bases spanning the gap. Per germline, CDR1 SGDLS and CDR2 YYNGEE. The CDR3 coding sequence is TGTGCCAGCAGCTCCGGGACTTACAATGAGCAGTTCTTC. This encodes CASSSGTYNEQFF.

The V and J genes are TRBV5-4 and TRBJ1-2, with D possibly matching TRBD1 (6 bases). This CDR3 is built from 15 residues. V was trimmed by 1 base and J by 4 bases, leaving 14 bases between them. Germline CDR1 reads SGHNT; CDR2 reads YYREEE (reference sequence). CDR3 sequence reads: CASSLQGLVSYGYTF. In DNA form, the CDR3 reads TGTGCCAGCAGCTTGCAGGGGTTGGTTAGCTATGGCTACACCTTC.

This clone was seen once. The rearrangement links TRBV25-1 to TRBJ1-1; 9 positions match TRBD1. CDR3 length: 13 residues. The V and J ends lost 4 bases and 11 bases, in that order; junction bases with no gene match: 8. From germline, CDR1 is MGHDK and CDR2 SYGVNS. CDR3: CASSGGQGTEAFF. The CDR3 DNA is TGTGCCAGCAGTGGTGGACAGGGGACCGAGGCTTTCTTT.

The J gene is TRBJ2-3, the V gene TRBV19; possibly TRBD2 for D (6 bases). Trimming stripped 9 bases from V and 0 bases from J, with 16 bases between. The CDR3 runs to 15 residues. Per the germline V gene, CDR1 is LNHDA and CDR2 is SQIVND (reference sequence). The CDR3: CASAGTPSSTDTQYF. CDR3 DNA sequence: TGTGCCAGCGCGGGGACCCCCTCTAGCACAGATACGCAGTATTTT. Combining the CDR3 with reference TRBV19 and TRBJ2-3 gives the whole variable domain DGGITQSPKYLFRKEGQNVTLSCEQNLNHDAMYWYRQDPGQGLRLIYYSQIVNDFQKGDIAEGYSVSREKKESFPLTVTSAQKNPTAFYLCASAGTPSSTDTQYFGPGTRLTVL.

The sample holds one count of this clone. The chain has TRBV6-5 and TRBJ2-1, with 8 bases lining up with TRBD2. The CDR3 consists of 16 residues. Germline-derived CDR1 and CDR2 are MNHEY and SVGAGI. V was clipped by 1 base and J by 2 bases; unmatched bases: 4. CDR3 coding DNA: TGTGCCAGCAGTTACTATGGGACTAGTCCCTACAATGAGCAGTTCTTC. Protein product: CASSYYGTSPYNEQFF.